This T cell receptor beta chain was identified in a study of tumor-infiltrating lymphocytes in primary liver carcinoma. Study at large: Tumor lesions were T1-T3 N0M0 and spanned roughly 4.2 to 10 cm.

General study findings and limits: It was tumor-adjacent and tumor-blood pairs that overlapped less than tumor region pairs did.

A remark on this clonotype: Its antigen is not identified.

Trimming took 5 bases from V and 2 from J, leaving 14 bases between them. The CDR3 has 15 residues. The germline CDR1 and CDR2 sequences are ENHRY and SYGVKD. A primer matching the constant region was used to make TCR beta cDNA from approximately 0.45 ug of total RNA. What produced the TCR beta libraries was three nested multiplex PCR rounds using slightly modified ARM-PCR. A C-beta reverse primer was combined with TRBV1-TRBV30 forward primers in the first two PCR rounds, and each round had around 10 cycles. TCRdb re-called the multiplex PCR reads with MiXCR, one entry per CDR3 protein. This sample yields fewer than 400,000 distinct CDR3 sequences, of which more than 55% are seen a single time; approximately 17% belongs to the top ten. Germline DNA was extracted too, while blood RNA derived from unsorted whole blood. Before the surgical procedure, around 4 milliliters of peripheral blood were collected.

The V call is TRBV10-3, the J call TRBJ2-3; tentative D call: TRBD1 (5 bases). The sequenced material came from peripheral blood. The TCR comes from a woman aged 25 to 45 with primary liver carcinoma and hepatitis B virus infection. CDR3 coding DNA: TGTGCCATCAGTAAGACAGAAACGCTCACAGATACGCAGTATTTT. This encodes CAISKTETLTDTQYF.